Listed below are T cell receptor beta chains from one sample, sequenced in a study of identical twins. TCRdb processed the 5' RACE reads anew with MiXCR; each CDR3 protein has one entry. The sample consists of 200,000 to 250,000 distinct CDR3 sequences, more than 12% of them appearing once. The sample comprised memory (CD45RO+) T cells sorted from blood. The source is a young woman in good health. Each CDR3 is given with its conserved first and last residue. Fields, in order: D gene, clone size, J gene, V gene, CDR3 protein, CDR3 DNA. The D gene is left open where the match is weak. Size is omitted from some rows. Given values are once, few, many or a class for expanded clones.

d_gene: TRBD2; abundance: NA; j_gene: TRBJ2-7; v_gene: TRBV20-1; CDR3aa: CSAIRLAGASYEQYF; CDR3nt: TGCAGTGCTATAAGACTAGCGGGGGCCTCCTACGAGCAGTACTTC
d_gene: NA; abundance: many; j_gene: TRBJ2-7; v_gene: TRBV21-1; CDR3aa: CASSGGTSGALSYEQYF; CDR3nt: TGTGCCAGCAGCGGCGGGACTAGCGGGGCTCTCTCCTACGAGCAGTACTTC
d_gene: NA; abundance: few; j_gene: TRBJ2-7; v_gene: TRBV30; CDR3aa: CAWKVARAYEQYF; CDR3nt: TGTGCCTGGAAAGTGGCCAGGGCATACGAGCAGTACTTC
d_gene: NA; abundance: NA; j_gene: TRBJ2-7; v_gene: TRBV7-2; CDR3aa: CASSFQPGGLGQEQYF; CDR3nt: TGTGCCAGCAGCTTCCAGCCGGGCGGGCTCGGGCAGGAGCAGTACTTC
d_gene: NA; abundance: NA; j_gene: TRBJ1-5; v_gene: TRBV12-3/TRBV12-4; CDR3aa: CASSLGRRGQPQHF; CDR3nt: TGTGCCAGCAGTTTAGGGCGGCGTGGGCAGCCCCAGCATTTT
d_gene: TRBD2; abundance: NA; j_gene: TRBJ2-5; v_gene: TRBV19; CDR3aa: CASALLAGGSETQYF; CDR3nt: TGTGCCAGCGCCTTACTAGCGGGAGGGTCGGAGACCCAGTACTTC
d_gene: TRBD2; abundance: NA; j_gene: TRBJ2-7; v_gene: TRBV3-1; CDR3aa: CASSPTGGGHYEQYF; CDR3nt: TGTGCCAGCAGCCCCACGGGGGGGGGCCACTACGAGCAGTACTTC
d_gene: NA; abundance: few; j_gene: TRBJ2-7; v_gene: TRBV7-9; CDR3aa: CASSPRDRYEQYF; CDR3nt: TGTGCCAGCAGCCCCCGTGACAGGTACGAGCAGTACTTC
d_gene: TRBD1; abundance: many; j_gene: TRBJ1-4; v_gene: TRBV20-1; CDR3aa: CSAGGGTGHEKLFF; CDR3nt: TGCAGTGCTGGGGGTGGGACAGGCCATGAAAAACTGTTTTTT
d_gene: NA; abundance: few; j_gene: TRBJ1-5; v_gene: TRBV27; CDR3aa: CASSNWGAPSNQPQHF; CDR3nt: TGTGCCAGCAGTAATTGGGGGGCCCCTAGCAATCAGCCCCAGCATTTT
d_gene: NA; abundance: few; j_gene: TRBJ1-5; v_gene: TRBV5-5; CDR3aa: CASSLRPAFYSNQPQHF; CDR3nt: TGTGCCAGCAGCTTAAGGCCAGCTTTTTATAGCAATCAGCCCCAGCATTTT
d_gene: NA; abundance: few; j_gene: TRBJ2-3; v_gene: TRBV24-1; CDR3aa: CATSDGGYTDTQYF; CDR3nt: TGTGCCACCAGTGATGGGGGATACACAGATACGCAGTATTTT
d_gene: TRBD2; abundance: NA; j_gene: TRBJ2-3; v_gene: TRBV9; CDR3aa: CASSAAVAGTSTDTQYF; CDR3nt: TGTGCCAGCAGCGCGGCAGTAGCGGGAACCAGCACAGATACGCAGTATTTT
d_gene: TRBD2; abundance: few; j_gene: TRBJ2-3; v_gene: TRBV4-3; CDR3aa: CASSQFAGGAPPDTQYF; CDR3nt: TGCGCCAGCAGCCAATTCGCGGGGGGCGCTCCCCCAGATACGCAGTATTTT
d_gene: TRBD2; abundance: NA; j_gene: TRBJ2-7; v_gene: TRBV6-2/TRBV6-3; CDR3aa: CASSYHLAVSSYEQYF; CDR3nt: TGTGCCAGCAGTTACCATCTAGCGGTCAGCTCCTACGAGCAGTACTTC
d_gene: NA; abundance: many; j_gene: TRBJ2-3; v_gene: TRBV3-1; CDR3aa: CASSREVQGAQYF; CDR3nt: TGTGCCAGCAGCCGAGAGGTCCAAGGCGCGCAGTATTTT
d_gene: NA; abundance: few; j_gene: TRBJ2-1; v_gene: TRBV7-3; CDR3aa: CASSGVGGGAGNEQFF; CDR3nt: TGTGCCAGCAGCGGGGTGGGAGGAGGGGCAGGGAATGAGCAGTTCTTC
d_gene: NA; abundance: NA; j_gene: TRBJ2-6; v_gene: TRBV20-1; CDR3aa: CSARDGSSGANVLTF; CDR3nt: TGCAGTGCTAGGGACGGGAGCTCTGGGGCCAACGTCCTGACTTTC
d_gene: NA; abundance: few; j_gene: TRBJ2-1; v_gene: TRBV9; CDR3aa: CASSVGLQPYNEQFF; CDR3nt: TGTGCCAGCAGCGTAGGCCTTCAGCCCTACAATGAGCAGTTCTTC